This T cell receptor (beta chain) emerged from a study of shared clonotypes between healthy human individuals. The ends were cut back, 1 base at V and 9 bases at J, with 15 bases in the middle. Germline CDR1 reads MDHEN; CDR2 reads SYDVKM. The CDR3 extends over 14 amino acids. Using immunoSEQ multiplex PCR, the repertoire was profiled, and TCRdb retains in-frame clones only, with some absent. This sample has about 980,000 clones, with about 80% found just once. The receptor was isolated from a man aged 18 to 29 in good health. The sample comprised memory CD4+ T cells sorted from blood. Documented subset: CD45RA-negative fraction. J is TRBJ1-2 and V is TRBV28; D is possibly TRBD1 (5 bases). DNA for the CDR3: TGTGCCAGCAGTTTATCGCTCGGCAGGGTGAGCTACACCTTC. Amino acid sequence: CASSLSLGRVSYTF.